This T cell receptor (beta chain) was identified in a study of blood T cell repertoires in COVID-19. CDR3 length: 11 amino acids. The assay was immunoSEQ multiplex PCR, and TCRdb's table has in-frame clones only and misses some. Among about 29,000 clones listed, 80% to 90% were seen once. This TCR derives from a man aged 80 or over with acute or convalescent COVID-19. Sequences were obtained from peripheral blood. V gene TRBV21-1 combines with J gene TRBJ1-4. TRBV21-1 is described as a pseudogene. The CDR3 reads CASSTRDMVFF. CDR3 DNA sequence: TGTGCCAGCAGCACCCGGGATATGGTGTTTTTT.